This section outlines one T cell receptor (beta chain) sequence together with its context. This clone occurred once. Its antigen has not been determined. This likely traces to a read error, being one base from a far larger clone. Using the deep immunoSEQ assay, TCR CDR3 regions were amplified from genomic DNA by multiplex PCR. Extracted genomic DNA from each cell subset was distributed evenly across all wells of several immunoSEQ 96-well plates, and each plate was treated as a replicate. For unsorted PBMC, around 300 ng genomic DNA, equal to 32,000 or so T cell genomes, was loaded into each replicate PCR. Genomic DNA from unsorted PBMC was sequenced over ten immunoSEQ deep assay plates. Purified libraries were quantified with a Qubit 3.0 fluorometer, sized on a Bioanalyzer 2100, and re-quantified with the KAPA Library Quantification kit. Each immunoSEQ 96-well plate was sequenced on its own single-read 150-cycle Illumina NextSeq 550 flow cell. The paper's processing steps were these. Because the immunoSEQ output held only junctional sequences and lacked quality scores, the filtering could not match the filtering applied to full-length reads. Sequences were annotated with PyIR, a Python wrapper for IgBLAST v1.9, and V/J genes and CDR3 were assigned using IMGT germline references. Any read was removed if the V/J assignment was weak (E-value above 1e-6), the CDR3 was missing, or the read contained stop codons, out-of-frame junctions, or ambiguous translated residues. V3J clonotypes were defined as sequences sharing the same inferred V gene, J gene, and CDR3 amino acid sequence. Percentage overlap between repertoires was calculated by dividing the number of shared unique clonotypes by the size of the smaller repertoire. RTK rarefaction, the Chao1 estimator, and Recon v2.1 estimates of unobserved clonotypes were used to assess repertoire richness. TCRdb holds this immuneACCESS table with in-frame rearrangements only. Some clones are missing; in checked studies, unresolved V genes explain under half, and the rest has no known cause. The DNA was the basis for D and trimming; V, J and clone size are from that table. In all, the sample holds around 500,000 clones, and roughly 80% of those were seen once. The ten top clones hold approximately 12% of the sample.

The data are from a study of shared clonotypes between healthy human individuals (dated by TCRdb to 2019 to 2021). For the wider study: A few men and a couple of women, aged 18 to 49 years, made up the cohort. To increase sequencing depth and limit assay-specific biases, different laboratories used diverse techniques to prepare libraries and sequence TCR repertoires. Per donor, leukapheresis produced somewhere between about 0.94 and 8.9 billion PBMCs. Blood TCR repertoires of a handful of healthy adults were deeply sequenced to estimate repertoire size and the extent of clonotype sharing between individuals. On the study overall, not on this receptor specifically: Pairwise subsampling indicated that sequencing depth was expected to affect the degree of clonotype sharing among donors. The genetic and exposure-history diversity represented was limited by the small number of donors. Sampling was limited to blood, and TCR repertoires in tissue likely differ from TCR repertoires in blood.

Per the germline V gene, SNHLY is the CDR1 and FYNNEI is the CDR2. The cysteine opens and the phenylalanine closes a CDR3 of 14 amino acids. Here the CDR3 DNA is all that survives: 42 bases in frame from base 1. Healthy HIV-negative adults with no recently reported acute infections or vaccinations were included as donors. Only Caucasian adults living in Nashville, Tennessee, USA were represented among the donors. For unsorted samples, 80 million to 100 million PBMCs were counted, and genomic DNA was extracted using the QIAamp DNA Blood Mini kit. After blood collection by leukapheresis, PBMCs were isolated using Ficoll-Histopaque density gradient centrifugation and then cryopreserved in the vapor phase of liquid nitrogen.

The sequence was collected from a woman aged 40 to 50 in good health. Some clones in this sample may be carry-over from other donors' samples. Recombination connected TRBV2 to TRBJ2-7; TRBD2 might be the D gene, on 5 matching bases. Sequencing input: PBMCs. The DNA sequence is TGTGCCGGCAGTGAGGGCAGCTACTCCTACGAGCAGTACTTC. Translation gives CAGSEGSYSYEQYF.